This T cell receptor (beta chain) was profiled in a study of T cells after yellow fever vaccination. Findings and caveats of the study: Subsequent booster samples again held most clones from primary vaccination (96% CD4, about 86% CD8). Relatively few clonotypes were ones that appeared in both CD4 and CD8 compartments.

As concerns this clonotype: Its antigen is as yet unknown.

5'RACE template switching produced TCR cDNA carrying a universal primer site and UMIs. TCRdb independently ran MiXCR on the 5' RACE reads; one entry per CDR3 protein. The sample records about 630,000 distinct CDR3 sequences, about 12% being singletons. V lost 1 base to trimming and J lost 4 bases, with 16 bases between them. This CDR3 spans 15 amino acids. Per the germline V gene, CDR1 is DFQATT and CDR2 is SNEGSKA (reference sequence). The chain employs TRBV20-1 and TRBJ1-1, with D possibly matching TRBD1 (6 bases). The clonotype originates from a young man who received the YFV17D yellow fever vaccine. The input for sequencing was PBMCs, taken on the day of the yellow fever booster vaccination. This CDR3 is CSARGDRGRATEAFF. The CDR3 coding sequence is TGCAGTGCTAGAGGGGATCGGGGGCGCGCCACTGAAGCTTTCTTT.